What follows are 27 T cell receptor beta chains derived from one specimen sequenced in a study of OX40 agonist ivuxolimab in advanced cancers. TCRdb keeps only in-frame clones here, not all; method: immunoSEQ multiplex PCR. The sample lists 10,000 to 15,000 clones; around 69% were seen once. The sample in question was CD4+ or CD8+ T cells sorted from blood, obtained in a trial of the OX40 agonist ivuxolimab. These receptors all come from an adult with an advanced solid tumor such as melanoma, head and neck, liver or kidney cancer.

The chain joins TRBV19 to TRBJ2-7; 11 positions match TRBD1. This CDR3 is built from 15 residues. Looked up from germline, CDR1 is LNHDA and CDR2 is SQIVND (reference sequence). V shed 4 bases and J 5 bases; nucleotides not matched to a gene: 7. In DNA, the CDR3 is TGTGCCAGTAGTAGGAGGACAGGGGGCGTCGACGAGCAGTACTTC. As protein: CASSRRTGGVDEQYF.

V and J are TRBV2 and TRBJ2-4, with D possibly being TRBD1 or TRBD2 (6 bases each). Trimming removed 6 bases at V and 8 bases at J, with 14 bases between. This CDR3 has 13 residues. Germline CDR1 is SNHLY and CDR2 is FYNNEI. As DNA, the CDR3 is TGTGCCAGCAGGAACAGGGAGGAAGACATTCAGTACTTC. Its translation is CASRNREEDIQYF. The variable domain in full, completed from reference TRBV2 and TRBJ2-4, reads EPEVTQTPSHQVTQMGQEVILRCVPISNHLYFYWYRQILGQKVEFLVSFYNNEISEKSEIFDDQFSVERPDGSNFTLKIRSTKLEDSAMYFCASRNREEDIQYFGAGTRLSVL.

The chain has TRBV4-2 and TRBJ1-1; D is possibly TRBD1 (5 bases). Deletions cut 0 bases from V and 5 bases from J, with 16 bases between. The CDR3 extends over 16 amino acids. Germline V gene lookup returns CDR1 LGHNA and CDR2 YNFKEQ. This chain's CDR3 is CASSQDWRARGTEAFF. Here the CDR3 DNA reads TGTGCCAGCAGCCAAGACTGGCGGGCGCGGGGGACTGAAGCTTTCTTT.

The sample holds many counts of this clone. The chain couples TRBV19 to TRBJ1-1, with D perhaps TRBD1 (5 bases). The V end lost 6 bases, the J end lost 1 base, and 12 bases lay between the germline ends. Germline assignment: CDR1 LNHDA and CDR2 SQIVND (reference sequence). This CDR3 region has 14 residues. DNA for the CDR3: TGTGCCAGTAGCCCCACGGGGGGGAACACTGAAGCTTTCTTT. Amino acids: CASSPTGGNTEAFF.

This chain joins TRBV30 and TRBJ1-2; D perhaps matches TRBD1 (5 bases). Deletions cut 1 base from V and 4 bases from J, with 16 bases between. CDR3 size: 15 residues. Looked up from germline, CDR1 is GTSNPN and CDR2 is SVGIG (reference sequence). In DNA, the CDR3 is TGTGCCTGGAGTGGGTCCGGGGGGAATCGCTATGGCTACACCTTC. Amino acids: CAWSGSGGNRYGYTF.

The genes are TRBV27 and TRBJ1-5, with no clear D. Trimming cost V 5 bases and J 7 bases, with 12 bases left between them. CDR1 is MNHEY and CDR2 is SMNVEV in the germline V gene (reference sequence). This CDR3 region has 13 residues. The DNA for the CDR3 is TGTGCCAGCAGTCCCCACGTGGGACAGCCCCAGCATTTT. Translation gives CASSPHVGQPQHF.

The rearrangement joins TRBV4-2 to TRBJ2-3; TRBD2 matches at 13 bases. From germline, CDR1 is LGHNA and CDR2 YNFKEQ. V lost 0 bases, J lost 4 bases, and 1 base stayed unmatched. The CDR3 sequence is 16 residues long. CDR3 sequence: CASSQELAGGPDTQYF. The DNA for the CDR3 is TGTGCCAGCAGCCAAGAACTAGCGGGAGGGCCAGATACGCAGTATTTT.

The chain carries TRBV7-8 and TRBJ2-7; no clear D. The ends were cut back, 0 bases at V and 3 bases at J, with 6 bases in the middle. The CDR3 spans 13 residues. Looked up from germline, CDR1 is SGHVS and CDR2 is FQNEAQ. The CDR3 bases are TGTGCCAGCAGCTTAGCGGCGGACTACGAGCAGTACTTC. Its translation: CASSLAADYEQYF.

The gene calls are TRBV9 and TRBJ2-7; 14 bases align to TRBD2. The CDR3 has 17 amino acids. The germline gives CDR1 SGDLS, CDR2 YYNGEE. Trimming at V came to 4 bases and at J to 2 bases, leaving 8 bases not matched to a gene. The CDR3 DNA follows: TGTGCCAGCAGCCACGGGACTAGCGGGAGTAGCACCTACGAGCAGTACTTC. Translated, it gives CASSHGTSGSSTYEQYF.

The chain carries TRBV6-6 and TRBJ1-5; 7 positions agree with TRBD1. This CDR3 has 15 residues. Trimming at V came to 4 bases and at J to 2 bases, leaving 5 bases not matched to a gene. Germline CDR1 reads MNHNY; CDR2 reads SVGAGI (reference sequence). As DNA, the CDR3 is TGTGCCAGCAGTTTTCCAGGGGGGGGCAATCAGCCCCAGCATTTT. This translates into CASSFPGGGNQPQHF.

In DNA form, the CDR3 reads TGTGCCAGCAGCTTACTACAGACAGATACGCAGTATTTT. This codes for CASSLLQTDTQYF. The chain has TRBV7-9 and TRBJ2-3; D not certain. V was cut by 2 bases and J by 3 bases, with 6 bases left in between. CDR1 and CDR2 from the germline V gene are SEHNR and FQNEAQ (reference sequence). This CDR3 spans 13 amino acids.

The CDR3 sequence: CASSLAGGEQFF. Written as DNA, the CDR3 is TGTGCCAGCAGCTTGGCAGGAGGTGAGCAGTTCTTC. This rearrangement joins TRBV11-2 to TRBJ2-1, with D perhaps matching TRBD2 (5 bases). Germline CDR1 is SGHAT and CDR2 is FQNNGV. Trimming removed 3 bases from V and 9 bases from J, with 9 bases in between. CDR3 length: 12 amino acids.

The chain carries TRBV11-2 and TRBJ2-3, with a possible D match to TRBD2 (5 bases). Per germline, CDR1 SGHAT and CDR2 FQNNGV. The germline V and J ends were trimmed by 1 base and 0 bases, with 8 bases remaining between them. CDR3 size: 15 residues. The CDR3 coding sequence is TGTGCCAGCAGCTTAGTTGCTAGCAGCACAGATACGCAGTATTTT. This gives the protein CASSLVASSTDTQYF.

V gene TRBV30 combines with J gene TRBJ1-1; D gene uncertain. V lost 0 bases and J lost 1, with 6 bases in between. This CDR3 is 13 amino acids long. Germline CDR1 and CDR2: GTSNPN and SVGIG (reference sequence). The CDR3 region has the DNA TGTGCCTGGAGTGTGCTGAGGAACACTGAAGCTTTCTTT. This translates into CAWSVLRNTEAFF.

The chain combines TRBV19 with TRBJ2-3; either TRBD1 or TRBD2 may fit D (5 bases each). CDR1 LNHDA and CDR2 SQIVND come from the germline V gene (reference sequence). The CDR3 spans 14 residues. The V end was cut by 3 bases, the J end by 4 bases, with 11 bases between. CDR3 DNA: TGTGCCAGTAGTATTGTTGGGACGCCAGATACGCAGTATTTT. Translated, it gives CASSIVGTPDTQYF. The full variable domain, with the rest looked up from reference TRBV19 and TRBJ2-3, is DGGITQSPKYLFRKEGQNVTLSCEQNLNHDAMYWYRQDPGQGLRLIYYSQIVNDFQKGDIAEGYSVSREKKESFPLTVTSAQKNPTAFYLCASSIVGTPDTQYFGPGTRLTVL.

This chain joins TRBV5-8 and TRBJ1-5, with 8 nucleotides matching TRBD1. The length of the CDR3 is 17 residues. Germline CDR1 and CDR2: SGHTS and YDEGEE. Unmatched junction bases numbered 12, after V lost 6 bases and J lost 1 base. CDR3 bases: TGTGCCAGCATCGATCTCAGGGGGCGGGGGAGCAATCAGCCCCAGCATTTT. Its translation is CASIDLRGRGSNQPQHF. Full variable domain (remainder filled in from reference TRBV5-8 and TRBJ1-5): EAGVTQSPTHLIKTRGQQATLRCSPISGHTSVYWYQQALGLGLQFLLWYDEGEERNRGNFPPRFSGRQFPNYSSELNVNALELEDSALYLCASIDLRGRGSNQPQHFGDGTRLSIL.

This clone has more than one count but fewer than ten. CDR3 sequence reads: CASSIFLAGGYGYTF. The CDR3 coding sequence is TGTGCCAGTAGTATCTTCCTCGCAGGGGGATATGGCTACACCTTC. The chain employs TRBV19 and TRBJ1-2, with 7 bases lining up with TRBD1. Germline assignment: CDR1 LNHDA and CDR2 SQIVND (reference sequence). This CDR3 contains 15 residues. With V trimmed by 3 bases and J by 5 bases, 9 bases remained unmatched.

This clone was detected once. This sample includes further DNA sequences coding for the same CDR3. As DNA, the CDR3 is TGTGCCAGCAGCCTTACTAGCGGGAGGATGAATGAGCAGTTCTTC. Translated: CASSLTSGRMNEQFF. V is TRBV7-2 and J is TRBJ2-1; TRBD2 matches at 12 bases. Germline values: CDR1 SGHTA, CDR2 FQGNSA. This CDR3 comprises 15 residues. V was clipped by 5 bases and J by 7 bases; unmatched bases: 6.

Remarks on this clone: A read error may account for a junction end that differs from germline. The genes are TRBV5-3 and TRBJ2-7, with 7 bases identical to TRBD2. Being an ORF, TRBV5-3 has a function that is uncertain. The CDR3 extends over 14 amino acids. This chain's CDR3 is CASSFGQAGNEQYF. CDR3 nucleotide sequence: TGTGCCAGCAGCTTCGGGCAAGCGGGGAACGAGCAGTACTTC.

The V and J genes are TRBV2 and TRBJ2-7; TRBD2 matches at 7 bases. After removal of 2 bases from V and 5 bases from J, the junction contained 9 bases not matched to a gene. This CDR3 is 15 amino acids long. Germline CDR1 and CDR2: SNHLY and FYNNEI. The DNA of the CDR3 is TGTGCCAGCAGTGAATGGGAGGGACGGCCGGACGAGCAGTACTTC. Residues: CASSEWEGRPDEQYF.

V and J are TRBV6-5 and TRBJ2-7; D call uncertain. The CDR3 runs 12 residues. Germline V gives CDR1 MNHEY, CDR2 SVGAGI. The ends were cut back, 1 base at V and 4 bases at J, with 5 bases in the middle. Written as DNA, the CDR3 is TGTGCCAGCAGTTACTGGGGTTACGAGCAGTACTTC. Amino acids: CASSYWGYEQYF.

This clone has just one count. The chain is built from TRBV7-8 and TRBJ2-3, with D unresolved. Germline V gene lookup returns CDR1 SGHVS and CDR2 FQNEAQ. The CDR3 is made up of 16 amino acids. The ends were cut back, 0 bases at V and 2 bases at J, with 12 bases in the middle. The CDR3 nucleotides read TGTGCCAGCAGCTTAGCGGCGGAGATTAACACAGATACGCAGTATTTT. It translates to CASSLAAEINTDTQYF.

The V and J genes are TRBV19 and TRBJ2-1, with TRBD2 as a possible D gene (5 bases). Per the germline V gene, CDR1 is LNHDA and CDR2 is SQIVND (reference sequence). The CDR3 has 13 amino acids. Trimming took 5 bases from V and 6 from J, leaving 11 bases between them. CDR3 DNA: TGTGCCAGTAGTCCCGGGATGGGCAATGAGCAGTTCTTC. It is translated as CASSPGMGNEQFF. Using reference TRBV19 and TRBJ2-1 for the parts outside the CDR3, the full variable domain is DGGITQSPKYLFRKEGQNVTLSCEQNLNHDAMYWYRQDPGQGLRLIYYSQIVNDFQKGDIAEGYSVSREKKESFPLTVTSAQKNPTAFYLCASSPGMGNEQFFGPGTRLTVL.

This clone was observed once. V usage is TRBV2 and J usage is TRBJ1-1; D not certain. The CDR3 has 12 amino acids. The V gene lost 3 bases and the J gene lost 4 bases, with 6 bases spanning the gap. Germline V gives CDR1 SNHLY, CDR2 FYNNEI. CDR3 DNA: TGTGCCAGCAGTGACTGGGGCACTGAAGCTTTCTTT. This gives the protein CASSDWGTEAFF.

This clone appeared a few times. V usage is TRBV7-9 and J usage is TRBJ2-5; 7 bases are shared with TRBD1. Germline lookup yields CDR1 SEHNR and CDR2 FQNEAQ (reference sequence). The CDR3 has 14 amino acids. J lost 5 bases, V lost 5 bases, and 8 bases had no gene match. CDR3 amino acids: CASSPGQPGETQYF. Written as DNA, the CDR3 is TGTGCCAGCAGCCCGGGACAGCCGGGCGAGACCCAGTACTTC.

In its sample, this clone was seen a few times. The chain carries TRBV14 and TRBJ2-4; no clear D. Germline CDR1 is SGHDN and CDR2 is FVKESK. V gave up 2 bases and J gave up 6 bases, with 11 bases separating them. The CDR3 extends over 14 amino acids. The CDR3 here is CASSQRSFGNIQYF. The DNA of the CDR3 is TGTGCCAGCAGCCAACGGAGCTTCGGAAACATTCAGTACTTC.

This rearrangement joins TRBV5-6 to TRBJ2-1; 7 bases align to TRBD2. V lost 1 base and J lost 0; bases outside the gene matches: 1. Per the germline V gene, CDR1 is SGHDT and CDR2 is YYEEEE. The CDR3 totals 15 residues. The CDR3, as DNA: TGTGCCAGCAGCTTGTGGACTAGCTCCTACAATGAGCAGTTCTTC. Its translation: CASSLWTSSYNEQFF. Drawing the rest from reference TRBV5-6 and TRBJ2-1, the complete variable domain is DAGVTQSPTHLIKTRGQQVTLRCSPKSGHDTVSWYQQALGQGPQFIFQYYEEEERQRGNFPDRFSGHQFPNYSSELNVNALLLGDSALYLCASSLWTSSYNEQFFGPGTRLTVL.